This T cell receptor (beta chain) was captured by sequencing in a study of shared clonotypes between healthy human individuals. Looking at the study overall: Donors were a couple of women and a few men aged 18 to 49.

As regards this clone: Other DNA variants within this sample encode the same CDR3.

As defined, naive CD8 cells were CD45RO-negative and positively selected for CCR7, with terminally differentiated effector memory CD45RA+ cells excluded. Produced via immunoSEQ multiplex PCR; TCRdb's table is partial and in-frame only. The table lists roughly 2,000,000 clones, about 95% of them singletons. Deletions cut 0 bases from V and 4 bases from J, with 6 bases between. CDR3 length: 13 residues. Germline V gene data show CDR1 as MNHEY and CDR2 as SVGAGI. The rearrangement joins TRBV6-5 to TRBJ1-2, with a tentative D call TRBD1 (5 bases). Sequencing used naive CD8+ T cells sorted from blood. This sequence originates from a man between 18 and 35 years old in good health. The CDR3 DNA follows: TGTGCCAGCAGTTACTCACAGGTCTATGGCTACACCTTC. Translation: CASSYSQVYGYTF.